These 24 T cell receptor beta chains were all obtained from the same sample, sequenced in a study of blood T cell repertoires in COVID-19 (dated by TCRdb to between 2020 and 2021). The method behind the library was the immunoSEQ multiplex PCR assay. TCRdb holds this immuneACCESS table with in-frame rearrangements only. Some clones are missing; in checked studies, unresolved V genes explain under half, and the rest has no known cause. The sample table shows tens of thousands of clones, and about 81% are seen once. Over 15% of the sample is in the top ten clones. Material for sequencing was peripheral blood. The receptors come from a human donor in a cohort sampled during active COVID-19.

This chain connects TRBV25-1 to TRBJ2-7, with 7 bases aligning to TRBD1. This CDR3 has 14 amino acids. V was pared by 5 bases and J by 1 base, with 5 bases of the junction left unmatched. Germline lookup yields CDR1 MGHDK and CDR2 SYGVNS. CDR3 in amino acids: CASSRTGLSYEQYF. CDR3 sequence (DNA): TGTGCCAGCAGTCGGACAGGATTATCCTACGAGCAGTACTTC.

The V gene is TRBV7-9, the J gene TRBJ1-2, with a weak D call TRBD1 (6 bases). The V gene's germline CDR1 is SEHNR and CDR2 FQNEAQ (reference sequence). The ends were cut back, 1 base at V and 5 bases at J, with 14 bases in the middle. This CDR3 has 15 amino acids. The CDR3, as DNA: TGTGCCAGCAGCTTAGATCAGGGGACGGAGTATGGCTACACCTTC. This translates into CASSLDQGTEYGYTF.

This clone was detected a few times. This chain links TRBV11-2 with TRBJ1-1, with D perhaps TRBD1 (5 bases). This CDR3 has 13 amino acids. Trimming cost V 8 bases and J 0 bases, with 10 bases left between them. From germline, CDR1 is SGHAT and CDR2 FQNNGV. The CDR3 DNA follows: TGTGCCAGCCATAAACAGGTGAACACTGAAGCTTTCTTT. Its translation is CASHKQVNTEAFF.

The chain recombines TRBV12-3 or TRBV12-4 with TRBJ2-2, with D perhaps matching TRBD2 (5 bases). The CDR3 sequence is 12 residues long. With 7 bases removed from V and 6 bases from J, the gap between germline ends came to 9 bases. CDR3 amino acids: CASIKGAGELFF. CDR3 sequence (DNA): TGTGCCAGCATCAAGGGAGCCGGGGAGCTGTTTTTT.

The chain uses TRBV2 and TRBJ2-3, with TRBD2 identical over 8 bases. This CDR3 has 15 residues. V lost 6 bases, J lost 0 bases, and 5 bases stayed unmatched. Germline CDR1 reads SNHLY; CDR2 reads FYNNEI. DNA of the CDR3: TGTGCCAGCAGCGGGGGGGGCCCTAGCACAGATACGCAGTATTTT. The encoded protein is CASSGGGPSTDTQYF. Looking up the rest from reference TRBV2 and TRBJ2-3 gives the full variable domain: EPEVTQTPSHQVTQMGQEVILRCVPISNHLYFYWYRQILGQKVEFLVSFYNNEISEKSEIFDDQFSVERPDGSNFTLKIRSTKLEDSAMYFCASSGGGPSTDTQYFGPGTRLTVL.

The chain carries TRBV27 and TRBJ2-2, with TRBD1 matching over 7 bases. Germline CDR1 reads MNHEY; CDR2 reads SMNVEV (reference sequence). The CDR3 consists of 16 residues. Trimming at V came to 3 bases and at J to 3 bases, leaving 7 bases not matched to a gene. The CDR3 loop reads CASSFLTGSHTGELFF. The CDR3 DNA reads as TGTGCCAGCAGTTTTTTGACAGGGTCCCACACCGGGGAGCTGTTTTTT.

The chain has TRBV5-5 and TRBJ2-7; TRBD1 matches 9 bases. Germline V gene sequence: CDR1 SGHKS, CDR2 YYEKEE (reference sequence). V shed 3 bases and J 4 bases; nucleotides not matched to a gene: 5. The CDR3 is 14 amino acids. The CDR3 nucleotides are TGTGCCAGCAGCTGGGGGGACAGGGTTTACGAGCAGTACTTC. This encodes CASSWGDRVYEQYF.

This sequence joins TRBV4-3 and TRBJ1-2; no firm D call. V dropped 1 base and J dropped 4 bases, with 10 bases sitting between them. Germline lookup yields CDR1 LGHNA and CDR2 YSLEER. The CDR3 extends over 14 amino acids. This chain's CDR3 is CASSQVREFYGYTF. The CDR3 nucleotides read TGCGCCAGCAGCCAAGTAAGGGAGTTCTATGGCTACACCTTC.

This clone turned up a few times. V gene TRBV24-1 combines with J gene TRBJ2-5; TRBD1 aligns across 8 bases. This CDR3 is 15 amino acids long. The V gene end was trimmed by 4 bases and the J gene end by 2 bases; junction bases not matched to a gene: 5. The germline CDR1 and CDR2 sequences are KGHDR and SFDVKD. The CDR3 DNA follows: TGTGCCACCAGTGACTTGGGACAGGTACAAGAGACCCAGTACTTC. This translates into CATSDLGQVQETQYF.

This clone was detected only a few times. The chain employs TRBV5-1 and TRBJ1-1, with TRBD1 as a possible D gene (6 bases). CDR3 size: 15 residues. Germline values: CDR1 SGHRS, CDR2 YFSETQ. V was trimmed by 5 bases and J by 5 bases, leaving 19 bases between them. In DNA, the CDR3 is TGCGCCAGCAGACCTACCGTACAGGGCGTGACTGAAGCTTTCTTT. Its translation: CASRPTVQGVTEAFF.

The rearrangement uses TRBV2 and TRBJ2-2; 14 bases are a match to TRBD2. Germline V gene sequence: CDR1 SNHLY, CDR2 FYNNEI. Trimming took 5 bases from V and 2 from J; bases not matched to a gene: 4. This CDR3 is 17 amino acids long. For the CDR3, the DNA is TGTGCCAGCAGTTTTGGACTAGCGGGGGGAAACACCGGGGAGCTGTTTTTT. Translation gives CASSFGLAGGNTGELFF.

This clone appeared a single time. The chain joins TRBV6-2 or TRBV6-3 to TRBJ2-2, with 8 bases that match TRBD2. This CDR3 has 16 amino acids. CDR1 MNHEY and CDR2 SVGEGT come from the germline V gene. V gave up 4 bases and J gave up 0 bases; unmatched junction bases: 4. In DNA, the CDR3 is TGTGCCAGCAGTTCAGTAGCGGGATCGAACACCGGGGAGCTGTTTTTT. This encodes CASSSVAGSNTGELFF.

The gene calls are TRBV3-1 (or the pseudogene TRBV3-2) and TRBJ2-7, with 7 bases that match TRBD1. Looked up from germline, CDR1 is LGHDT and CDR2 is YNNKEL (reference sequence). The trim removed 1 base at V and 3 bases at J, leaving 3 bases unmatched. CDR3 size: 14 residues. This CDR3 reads CASSQGTGYYEQYF. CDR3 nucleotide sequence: TGTGCCAGCAGCCAAGGGACAGGATACTACGAGCAGTACTTC.

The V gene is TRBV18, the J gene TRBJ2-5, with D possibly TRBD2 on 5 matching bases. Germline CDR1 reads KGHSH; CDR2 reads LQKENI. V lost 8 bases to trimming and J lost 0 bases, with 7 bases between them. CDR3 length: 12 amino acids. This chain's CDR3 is CASTDYQETQYF. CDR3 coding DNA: TGTGCCAGCACGGACTACCAAGAGACCCAGTACTTC.

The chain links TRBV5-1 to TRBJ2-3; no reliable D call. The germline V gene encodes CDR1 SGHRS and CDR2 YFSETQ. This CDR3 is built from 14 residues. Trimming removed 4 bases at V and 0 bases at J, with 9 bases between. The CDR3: CASSIQASTDTQYF. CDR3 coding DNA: TGCGCCAGCAGCATCCAGGCTAGCACAGATACGCAGTATTTT.

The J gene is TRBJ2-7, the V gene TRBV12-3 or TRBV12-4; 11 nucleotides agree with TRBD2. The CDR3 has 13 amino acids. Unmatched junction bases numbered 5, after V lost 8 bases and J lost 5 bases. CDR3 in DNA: TGTGCCAGCCGACTGACTAGCGGGGACGAGCAGTACTTC. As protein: CASRLTSGDEQYF.

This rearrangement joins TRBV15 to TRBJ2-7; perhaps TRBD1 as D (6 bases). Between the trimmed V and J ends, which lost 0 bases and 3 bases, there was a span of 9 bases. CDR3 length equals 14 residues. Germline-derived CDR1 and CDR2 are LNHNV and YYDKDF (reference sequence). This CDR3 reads CATSRDGDNYEQYF. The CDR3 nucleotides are TGTGCCACCAGCAGAGATGGGGACAACTACGAGCAGTACTTC. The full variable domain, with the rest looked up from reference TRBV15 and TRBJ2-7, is DAMVIQNPRYQVTQFGKPVTLSCSQTLNHNVMYWYQQKSSQAPKLLFHYYDKDFNNEADTPDNFQSRRPNTSFCFLDIRSPGLGDTAMYLCATSRDGDNYEQYFGPGTRLTVT.

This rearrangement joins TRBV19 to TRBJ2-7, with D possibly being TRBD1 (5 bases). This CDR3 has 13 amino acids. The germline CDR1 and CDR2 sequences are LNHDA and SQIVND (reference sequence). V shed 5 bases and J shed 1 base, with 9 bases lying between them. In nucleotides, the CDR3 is TGTGCCAGTAGTCGACAGATTTCCTACGAGCAGTACTTC. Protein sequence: CASSRQISYEQYF. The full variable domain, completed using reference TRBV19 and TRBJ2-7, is DGGITQSPKYLFRKEGQNVTLSCEQNLNHDAMYWYRQDPGQGLRLIYYSQIVNDFQKGDIAEGYSVSREKKESFPLTVTSAQKNPTAFYLCASSRQISYEQYFGPGTRLTVT.

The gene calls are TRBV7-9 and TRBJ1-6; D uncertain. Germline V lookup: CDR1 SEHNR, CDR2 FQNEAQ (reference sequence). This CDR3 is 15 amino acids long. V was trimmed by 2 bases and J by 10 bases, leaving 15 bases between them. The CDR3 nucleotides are TGTGCCAGCAGCTTAAGGGCGAGGGAGAACTCACCCCTCCACTTT. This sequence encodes CASSLRARENSPLHF.

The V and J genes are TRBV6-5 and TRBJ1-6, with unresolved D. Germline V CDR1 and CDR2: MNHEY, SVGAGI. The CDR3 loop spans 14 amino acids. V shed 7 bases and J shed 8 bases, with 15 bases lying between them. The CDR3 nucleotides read TGTGCCAGCATTTCAAACCCAGGTTATTCACCCCTCCACTTT. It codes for CASISNPGYSPLHF.

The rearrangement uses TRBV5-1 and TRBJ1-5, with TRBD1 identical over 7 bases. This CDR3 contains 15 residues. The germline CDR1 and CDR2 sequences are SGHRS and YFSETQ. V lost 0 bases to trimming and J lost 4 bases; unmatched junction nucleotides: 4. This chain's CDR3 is CASSLVGGPNQPQHF. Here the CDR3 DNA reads TGCGCCAGCAGCTTGGTAGGGGGCCCAAATCAGCCCCAGCATTTT. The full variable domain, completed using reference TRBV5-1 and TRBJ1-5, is KAGVTQTPRYLIKTRGQQVTLSCSPISGHRSVSWYQQTPGQGLQFLFEYFSETQRNKGNFPGRFSGRQFSNSRSEMNVSTLELGDSALYLCASSLVGGPNQPQHFGDGTRLSIL.

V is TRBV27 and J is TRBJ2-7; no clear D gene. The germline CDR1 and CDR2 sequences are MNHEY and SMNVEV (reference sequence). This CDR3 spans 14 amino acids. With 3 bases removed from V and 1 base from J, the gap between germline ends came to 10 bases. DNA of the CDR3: TGTGCCAGCAGTTTGTTTCGGTGGTCCTACGAGCAGTACTTC. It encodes CASSLFRWSYEQYF.

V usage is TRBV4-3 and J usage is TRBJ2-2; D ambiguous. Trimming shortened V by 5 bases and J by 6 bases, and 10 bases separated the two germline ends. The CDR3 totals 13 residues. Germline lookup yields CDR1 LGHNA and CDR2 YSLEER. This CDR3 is CASSSSMAGELFF. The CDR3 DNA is TGCGCCAGCAGCAGCTCTATGGCCGGGGAGCTGTTTTTT.

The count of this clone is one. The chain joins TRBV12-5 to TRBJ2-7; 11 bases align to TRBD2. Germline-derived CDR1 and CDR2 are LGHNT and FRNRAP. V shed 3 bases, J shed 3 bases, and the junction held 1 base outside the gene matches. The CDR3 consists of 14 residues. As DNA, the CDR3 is TGTGCTAGTGGTTTTGGACTAGCGGGCTACGAGCAGTACTTC. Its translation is CASGFGLAGYEQYF.